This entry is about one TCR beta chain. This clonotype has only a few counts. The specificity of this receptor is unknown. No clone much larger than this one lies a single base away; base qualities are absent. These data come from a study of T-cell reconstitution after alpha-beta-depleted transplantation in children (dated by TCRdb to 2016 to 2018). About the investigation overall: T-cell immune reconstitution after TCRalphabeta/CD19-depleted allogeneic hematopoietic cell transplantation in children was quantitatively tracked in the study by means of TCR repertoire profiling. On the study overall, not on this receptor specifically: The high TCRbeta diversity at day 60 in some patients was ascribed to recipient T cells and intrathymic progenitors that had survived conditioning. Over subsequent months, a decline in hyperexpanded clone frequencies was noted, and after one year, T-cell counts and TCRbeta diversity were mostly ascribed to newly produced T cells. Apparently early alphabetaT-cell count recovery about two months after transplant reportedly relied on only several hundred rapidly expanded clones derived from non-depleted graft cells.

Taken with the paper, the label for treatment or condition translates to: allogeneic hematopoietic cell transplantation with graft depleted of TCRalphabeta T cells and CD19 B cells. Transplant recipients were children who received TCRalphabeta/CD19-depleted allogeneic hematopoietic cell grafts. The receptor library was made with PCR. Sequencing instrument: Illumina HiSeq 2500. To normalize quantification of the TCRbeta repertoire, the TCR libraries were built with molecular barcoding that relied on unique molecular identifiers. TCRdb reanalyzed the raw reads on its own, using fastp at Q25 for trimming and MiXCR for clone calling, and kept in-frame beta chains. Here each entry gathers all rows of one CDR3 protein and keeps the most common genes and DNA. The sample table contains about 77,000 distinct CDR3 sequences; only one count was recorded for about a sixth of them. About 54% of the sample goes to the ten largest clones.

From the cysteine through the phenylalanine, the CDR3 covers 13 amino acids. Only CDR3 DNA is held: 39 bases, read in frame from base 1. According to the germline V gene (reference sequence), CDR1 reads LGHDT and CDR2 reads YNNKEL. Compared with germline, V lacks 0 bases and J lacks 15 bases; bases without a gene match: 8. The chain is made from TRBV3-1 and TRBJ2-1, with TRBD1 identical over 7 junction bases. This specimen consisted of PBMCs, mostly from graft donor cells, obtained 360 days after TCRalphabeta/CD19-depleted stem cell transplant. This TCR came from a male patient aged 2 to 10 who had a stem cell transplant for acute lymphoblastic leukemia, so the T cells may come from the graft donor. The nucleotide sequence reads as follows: TGTGCCAGCAGCCAAGATAACGACAGGGTTCGGTTCTTC. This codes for CASSQDNDRVRFF.